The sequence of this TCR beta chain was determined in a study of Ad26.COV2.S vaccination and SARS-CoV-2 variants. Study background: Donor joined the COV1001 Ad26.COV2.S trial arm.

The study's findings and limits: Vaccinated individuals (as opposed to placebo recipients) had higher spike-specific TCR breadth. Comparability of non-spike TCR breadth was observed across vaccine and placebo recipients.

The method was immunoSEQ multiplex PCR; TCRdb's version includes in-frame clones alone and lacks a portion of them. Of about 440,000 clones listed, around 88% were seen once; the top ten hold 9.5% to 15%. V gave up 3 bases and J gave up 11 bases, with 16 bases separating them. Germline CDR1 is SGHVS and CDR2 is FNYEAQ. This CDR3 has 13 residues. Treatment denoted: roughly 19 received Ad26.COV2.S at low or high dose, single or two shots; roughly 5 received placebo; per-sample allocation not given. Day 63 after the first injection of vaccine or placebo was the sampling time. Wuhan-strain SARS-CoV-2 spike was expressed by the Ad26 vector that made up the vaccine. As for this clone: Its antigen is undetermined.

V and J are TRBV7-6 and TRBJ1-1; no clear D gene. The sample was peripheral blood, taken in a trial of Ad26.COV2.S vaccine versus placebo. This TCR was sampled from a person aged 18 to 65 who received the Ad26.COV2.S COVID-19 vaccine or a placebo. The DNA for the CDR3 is TGTGCCAGCAGCTTGGTCGGTTCTGGGGTGGCTTTCTTT. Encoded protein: CASSLVGSGVAFF.